This entry is about one T cell receptor beta chain. Its target is not known. The germline gene is not matched at one end of the junction; a read error may be the cause. TCRdb's copy holds only in-frame clones and misses some; the assay was immunoSEQ multiplex PCR. In the table there are 150,000 or so clones, about nine tenths of which are singletons. The data were taken from a study of T cell responses to AZD1222 COVID-19 vaccine. CDR1 MDHEN and CDR2 SYDVKM come from the germline V gene. The CDR3 spans 11 residues. Study-wide points: Spike-wide vaccine-associated CD4 TCRs dominated at 160-218 and 743-854. The study reported that nearly half of spike-specific TCRs target unmutated variant regions.

The V gene is TRBV28, the J gene TRBJ2-5; D not certain. The material was peripheral blood, obtained on day 0 of AZD1222 vaccination. This TCR was sampled from an adult in good health. CDR3: CASSLDETQYF. The DNA of the CDR3 is TGTGCCAGCAGTTTGGACGAGACACAGTACTTC.